These T cell receptor beta chains were read from a single sample in a study of blood T cell repertoires in COVID-19. Clones were read by immunoSEQ multiplex PCR, and TCRdb kept only the in-frame ones, dropping some. The sample consists of over 150,000 clones, 65% to 85% of them appearing once. Material for sequencing was peripheral blood. These receptors were collected from a woman aged 70-85 years who had recovered from COVID-19. CDR3s include the opening cysteine and the closing phenylalanine or tryptophan. The order of the fields is V gene, clone size, D gene, J gene, CDR3 length, CDR3 protein, CDR3 DNA. D genes are given only for firm matches. Clone size is not always given. Where it is, it says once, few, many or a class for expanded clones.

TRBV28	.	.	TRBJ1-3	14	CASSPVGVGNTIYF	TGTGCCAGCAGTCCCGTCGGGGTCGGAAACACCATATATTTT
TRBV4-3	.	TRBD2	TRBJ2-7	16	CASSQDWRGAAYEQYF	TGCGCCAGCAGCCAAGATTGGCGGGGGGCTGCATACGAGCAGTACTTC
TRBV4-2	once	.	TRBJ1-2	18	CASSRRALDSGDDYGYTF	TGTGCCAGCAGCCGAAGGGCGTTGGACAGTGGGGACGACTATGGCTACACCTTC
TRBV27	.	.	TRBJ1-3	13	CASSPGWGNTIYF	TGTGCCAGCAGCCCGGGGTGGGGAAACACCATATATTTT
TRBV30	few	TRBD1	TRBJ2-7	13	CASGDRGTYEQYF	TGTGCCTCGGGGGACAGGGGGACCTACGAGCAGTACTTC
TRBV30	.	.	TRBJ1-2	12	CAWRGWGSGYTF	TGTGCCTGGAGGGGTTGGGGCAGTGGCTACACCTTC
TRBV2	once	.	TRBJ2-1	14	CASTEDSLYNEQFF	TGTGCCAGCACCGAGGACAGTCTCTACAATGAGCAGTTCTTC
TRBV7-8	.	TRBD2	TRBJ2-7	15	CASSASSGSLYEQYF	TGTGCCAGCAGCGCCTCTAGCGGGAGCCTGTACGAGCAGTACTTC
TRBV10-3	.	TRBD1	TRBJ2-2	16	CAISHRDRDGHGELFF	TGTGCCATCAGCCACAGGGACAGGGATGGCCACGGGGAGCTGTTTTTT
TRBV7-9	.	.	TRBJ2-3	13	CASWESSTDTQYF	TGTGCCAGCTGGGAGTCTAGCACAGATACGCAGTATTTT
TRBV14	.	.	TRBJ2-3	17	CASSQDGGWGSTDTQYF	TGTGCCAGCAGCCAAGATGGAGGTTGGGGATCCACAGATACGCAGTATTTT
TRBV2	.	TRBD1	TRBJ1-1	14	CASRDGTGITEAFF	TGTGCCAGCAGAGACGGGACAGGGATCACTGAAGCTTTCTTT
TRBV4-1	few	.	TRBJ1-5	15	CASSQAGVEGQPQHF	TGCGCCAGCAGCCAGGCTGGGGTGGAGGGTCAGCCCCAGCATTTT
TRBV7-2	.	TRBD1	TRBJ2-3	15	CASSFRTGGDGTQYF	TGTGCCAGCAGCTTCCGGACAGGGGGTGATGGTACGCAGTATTTT
TRBV4-1	.	.	TRBJ2-3	14	CASSRGEYTDTQYF	TGCGCCAGCAGCCGCGGGGAGTACACAGATACGCAGTATTTT
TRBV7-8	.	TRBD2	TRBJ2-3	16	CASSLGFSGRTDTQYF	TGTGCCAGCAGCTTAGGGTTTTCCGGGAGGACAGATACGCAGTATTTT